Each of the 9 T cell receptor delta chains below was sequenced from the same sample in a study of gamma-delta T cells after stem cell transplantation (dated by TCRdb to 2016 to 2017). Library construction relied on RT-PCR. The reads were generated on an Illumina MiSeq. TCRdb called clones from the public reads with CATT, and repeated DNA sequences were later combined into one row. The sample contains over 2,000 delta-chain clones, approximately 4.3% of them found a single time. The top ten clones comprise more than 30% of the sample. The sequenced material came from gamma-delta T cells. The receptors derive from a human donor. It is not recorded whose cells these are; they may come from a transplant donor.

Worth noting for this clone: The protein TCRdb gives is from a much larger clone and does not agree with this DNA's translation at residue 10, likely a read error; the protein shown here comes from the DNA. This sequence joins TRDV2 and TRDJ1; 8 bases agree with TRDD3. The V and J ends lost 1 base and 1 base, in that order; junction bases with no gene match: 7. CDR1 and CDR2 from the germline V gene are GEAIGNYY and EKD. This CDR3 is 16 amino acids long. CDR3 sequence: CACDTLGDQSTDKLIF. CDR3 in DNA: TGTGCCTGTGACACGCTGGGGGACCAAAGCACCGATAAACTCATCTTT.

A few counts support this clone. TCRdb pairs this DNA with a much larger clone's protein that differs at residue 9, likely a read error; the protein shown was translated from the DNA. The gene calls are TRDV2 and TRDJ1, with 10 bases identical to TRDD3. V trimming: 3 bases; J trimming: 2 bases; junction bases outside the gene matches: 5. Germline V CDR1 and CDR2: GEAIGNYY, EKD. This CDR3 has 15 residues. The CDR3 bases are TGTGCCTGTGACTCCCTGGGGGATAAAACCGATAAACTCATCTTT. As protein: CACDSLGDKTDKLIF.

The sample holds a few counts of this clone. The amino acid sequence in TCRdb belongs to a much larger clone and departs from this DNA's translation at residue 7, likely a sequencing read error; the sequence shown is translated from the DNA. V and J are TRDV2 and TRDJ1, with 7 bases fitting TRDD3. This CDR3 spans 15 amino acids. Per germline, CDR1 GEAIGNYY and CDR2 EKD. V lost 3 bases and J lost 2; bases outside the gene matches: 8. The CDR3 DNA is TGTGCCTGTGACTCCCTGAGGGATACAACCGATAAACTCATCTTT. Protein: CACDSLRDTTDKLIF.

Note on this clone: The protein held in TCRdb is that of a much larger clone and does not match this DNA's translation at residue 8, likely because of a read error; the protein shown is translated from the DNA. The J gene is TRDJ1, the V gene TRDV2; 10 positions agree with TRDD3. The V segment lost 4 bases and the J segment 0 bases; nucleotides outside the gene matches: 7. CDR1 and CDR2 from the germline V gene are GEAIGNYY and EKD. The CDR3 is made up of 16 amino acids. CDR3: CACDLLGDQYTDKLIF. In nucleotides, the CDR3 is TGTGCCTGTGATTTACTGGGGGATCAGTACACCGATAAACTCATCTTT.

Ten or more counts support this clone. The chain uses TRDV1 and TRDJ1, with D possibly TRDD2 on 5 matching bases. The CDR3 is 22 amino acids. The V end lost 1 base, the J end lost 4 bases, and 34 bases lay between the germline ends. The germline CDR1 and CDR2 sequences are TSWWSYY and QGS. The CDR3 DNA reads TGTGCTCTTGGGGAACGGGTCGGCCTTCTCTACTCCATGATAAGGGTAGTCGATAAACTCATCTTT. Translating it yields CALGERVGLLYSMIRVVDKLIF.

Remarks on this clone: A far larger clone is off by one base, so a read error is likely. In DNA, the CDR3 is TGTGCCTGTGACACCGTGGGGATACTTGTGGACACCGATAAACTCATCTTT. This sequence encodes CACDTVGILVDTDKLIF. The V call is TRDV2, the J call TRDJ1, with TRDD3 matching over 8 bases. Germline trimming cut 0 bases from V and 0 bases from J; bases unmatched to any gene: 8. The germline V gene has CDR1 GEAIGNYY and CDR2 EKD. The CDR3 length is 17 residues.

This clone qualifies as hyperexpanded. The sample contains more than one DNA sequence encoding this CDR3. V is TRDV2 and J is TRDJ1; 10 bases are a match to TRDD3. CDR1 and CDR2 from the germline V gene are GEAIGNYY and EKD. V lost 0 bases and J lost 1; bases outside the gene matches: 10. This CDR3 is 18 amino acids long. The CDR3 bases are TGTGCCTGTGACACCCTCCACCGTACTGGGGGATCCACCGATAAACTCATCTTT. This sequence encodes CACDTLHRTGGSTDKLIF.

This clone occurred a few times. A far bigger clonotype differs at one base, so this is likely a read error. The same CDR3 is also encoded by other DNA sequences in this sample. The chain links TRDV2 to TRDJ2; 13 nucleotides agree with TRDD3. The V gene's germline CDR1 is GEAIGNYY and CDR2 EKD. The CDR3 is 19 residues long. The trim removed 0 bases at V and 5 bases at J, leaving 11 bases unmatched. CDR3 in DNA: TGTGCCTGTGACACCCTACTGGGGGATACGCGGGGTGTTACAGCACAACTCTTCTTT. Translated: CACDTLLGDTRGVTAQLFF.

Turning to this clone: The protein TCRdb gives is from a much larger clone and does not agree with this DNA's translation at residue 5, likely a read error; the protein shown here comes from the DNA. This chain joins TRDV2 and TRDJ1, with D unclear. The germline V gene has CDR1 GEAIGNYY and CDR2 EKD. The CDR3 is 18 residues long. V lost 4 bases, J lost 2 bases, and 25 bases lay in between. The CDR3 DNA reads TGTGCCTGTGATTGCATTGGGAGTAATCCTGCTTCAACCGATAAACTCATCTTT. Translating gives CACDCIGSNPASTDKLIF.